Listed below are T cell receptor beta chains from one sample, sequenced in a study of blood T cell repertoires in COVID-19. Repertoires were generated with immunoSEQ multiplex PCR, while TCRdb's copy carries only in-frame clones and drops some. Among more than 200,000 clones listed, about 89% were seen once. Sample: PBMCs or T cells enriched from blood (not recorded which). The origin of the receptors is a woman in her twenties or thirties who had recovered from COVID-19. The CDR3 runs from the conserved cysteine through the conserved F or W. Fields, in order: CDR3 protein, CDR3 DNA, J gene, CDR3 length, V gene, D gene, clone size. The D gene is left open where the match is weak. The listing skips clone size in some rows; elsewhere it reads once, few, many or a size class.

CDR3: CASSYHIGTGAFPTF; DNA: TGTGCCAGCAGTTACCACATCGGGACAGGGGCCTTTCCCACCTTC; J: TRBJ1-2; length: 15; V: TRBV6-2/TRBV6-3; D: TRBD1; size: few
CDR3: CASRGQLEANYGYTF; DNA: TGCGCCAGCAGAGGACAACTTGAAGCTAACTATGGCTACACCTTC; J: TRBJ1-2; length: 15; V: TRBV5-1; D: .; size: few
CDR3: CASSPGRAGGNEQYF; DNA: TGTGCCAGCAGCCCCGGAAGGGCGGGAGGGAACGAGCAGTACTTC; J: TRBJ2-7; length: 15; V: TRBV7-8; D: TRBD2; size: .
CDR3: CASSITGTSFKNIQYF; DNA: TGTGCCAGCAGCATAACCGGGACTAGCTTCAAAAACATTCAGTACTTC; J: TRBJ2-4; length: 16; V: TRBV5-4; D: TRBD2; size: few
CDR3: CASSYSGQGASAFF; DNA: TGTGCCAGCAGTTACTCTGGGCAGGGGGCGAGTGCTTTCTTT; J: TRBJ1-1; length: 14; V: TRBV6-5; D: TRBD1; size: .
CDR3: CASSQDRTPDRQNTEAFF; DNA: TGCGCCAGCAGCCAAGATCGGACACCGGACCGACAGAACACTGAAGCTTTCTTT; J: TRBJ1-1; length: 18; V: TRBV4-3; D: .; size: once
CDR3: CAWSRGESGNTIYF; DNA: TGTGCCTGGAGTCGCGGAGAGTCTGGAAACACCATATATTTT; J: TRBJ1-3; length: 14; V: TRBV30; D: .; size: .
CDR3: CSASSGSSYNEQFF; DNA: TGCAGTGCGAGTAGCGGGAGCTCCTACAATGAGCAGTTCTTC; J: TRBJ2-1; length: 14; V: TRBV20-1; D: TRBD2; size: once
CDR3: CASSLATLSLETQYF; DNA: TGTGCCAGCAGCTTGGCTACCCTGTCCCTCGAGACCCAGTACTTC; J: TRBJ2-5; length: 15; V: TRBV5-8; D: .; size: .
CDR3: CASSLEGRPNQPQHF; DNA: TGTGCCAGCAGCTTAGAGGGGAGGCCTAATCAGCCCCAGCATTTT; J: TRBJ1-5; length: 15; V: TRBV7-2; D: .; size: few
CDR3: CASSFAGNTGELFF; DNA: TGTGCCAGCAGTTTCGCGGGGAACACCGGGGAGCTGTTTTTT; J: TRBJ2-2; length: 14; V: TRBV27; D: .; size: .
CDR3: CASSPTPGNTEAFF; DNA: TGCGCCAGCAGCCCGACCCCGGGGAACACTGAAGCTTTCTTT; J: TRBJ1-1; length: 14; V: TRBV5-1; D: .; size: .
CDR3: CASSPGQSTYEQYF; DNA: TGTGCCAGCAGCCCCGGACAGAGTACCTACGAGCAGTACTTC; J: TRBJ2-7; length: 14; V: TRBV9; D: .; size: .
CDR3: CASTSGPKREGLETQYF; DNA: TGTGCCAGCACAAGTGGACCAAAGCGGGAGGGCCTGGAGACCCAGTACTTC; J: TRBJ2-5; length: 17; V: TRBV9; D: TRBD2; size: .
CDR3: CASSAGTAQNYGYTF; DNA: TGTGCCAGCAGTGCCGGGACAGCGCAGAACTATGGCTACACCTTC; J: TRBJ1-2; length: 15; V: TRBV2; D: TRBD1; size: .
CDR3: CASSPGQLNTEAFF; DNA: TGTGCCAGCAGCCCCGGACAGCTAAACACTGAAGCTTTCTTT; J: TRBJ1-1; length: 14; V: TRBV7-2; D: .; size: .
CDR3: CASRETGATNPYEQYF; DNA: TGTGCCAGCAGGGAAACAGGGGCGACAAACCCCTACGAGCAGTACTTC; J: TRBJ2-7; length: 16; V: TRBV2; D: TRBD1; size: .